The present T cell receptor beta chain was sequenced within a study of blood T cell repertoires in COVID-19. Unmatched junction bases numbered 13, after V lost 4 bases and J lost 6 bases. Germline loops: CDR1 MDHEN, CDR2 SYDVKM. This CDR3 is 16 amino acids long. Per the authors' pipeline: Estimated nucleated cell counts came from reference gene primer amplification. Libraries were prepared by immunoSEQ multiplex PCR; TCRdb keeps only in-frame clonotypes and omits some of them. Clonal size and the V and J genes are those of that table, whereas D and trimming came from the DNA. This sample has about 400,000 clones; 85% to 90% occur once, and the top ten carry approximately 1.5%. Participants spanned ages about 18 to 100 years and resided in over 20 US areas.

The rearrangement uses TRBV28 and TRBJ2-3; 7 nucleotides align to TRBD1. The sample consisted of PBMCs or T cells enriched from blood (not recorded which). This TCR came from a woman under 40 who had recovered from COVID-19. This chain's CDR3 is CASSSYLGTGADTQYF. CDR3 nucleotides: TGTGCCAGCAGTTCATATTTGGGAACAGGGGCGGATACGCAGTATTTT.